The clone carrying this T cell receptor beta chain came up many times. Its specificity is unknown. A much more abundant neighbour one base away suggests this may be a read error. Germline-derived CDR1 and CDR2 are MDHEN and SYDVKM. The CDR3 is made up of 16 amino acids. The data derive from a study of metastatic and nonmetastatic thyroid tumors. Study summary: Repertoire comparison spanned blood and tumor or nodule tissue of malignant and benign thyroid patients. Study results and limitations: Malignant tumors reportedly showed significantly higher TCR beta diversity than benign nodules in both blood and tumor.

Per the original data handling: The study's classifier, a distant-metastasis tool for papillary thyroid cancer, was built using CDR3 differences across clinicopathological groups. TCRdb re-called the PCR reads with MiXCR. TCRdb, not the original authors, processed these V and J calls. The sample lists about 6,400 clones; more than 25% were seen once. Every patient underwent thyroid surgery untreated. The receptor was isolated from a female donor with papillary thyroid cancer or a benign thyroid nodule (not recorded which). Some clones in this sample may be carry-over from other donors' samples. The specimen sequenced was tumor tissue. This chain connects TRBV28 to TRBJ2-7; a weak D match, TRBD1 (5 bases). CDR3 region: CASSSLAATETYEQCF. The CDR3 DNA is TGTGCCAGCAGTTCCCTCGCCGCGACAGAGACCTACGAGCAGTGCTTC. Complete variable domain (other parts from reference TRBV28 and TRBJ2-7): DVKVTQSSRYLVKRTGEKVFLECVQDMDHENMFWYRQDPGLGLRLIYFSYDVKMKEKGDIPEGYSVSREKKERFSLILESASTNQTSMYLCASSSLAATETYEQCFGPGTRLTVT.